This T cell receptor (beta chain) was identified during a study of blood T cell repertoires in COVID-19. Profiled with immunoSEQ multiplex PCR; TCRdb holds only in-frame clones, not every one. The profile shows 180,000 or so clones, about 85% of them singletons. Germline lookup yields CDR1 MNHNS and CDR2 SASEGT. The trim removed 2 bases at V and 8 bases at J, leaving 9 bases unmatched. This CDR3 spans 16 amino acids. The receptor was derived from an older woman with COVID-19, enrolled during active disease. Sequencing input: peripheral blood. The gene calls are TRBV6-1 and TRBJ2-3; TRBD1 aligns across 11 bases. CDR3 nucleotides: TGTGCCAGCAGTGAACGCGGGACAGGGGGAGGGGGTACGCAGTATTTT. This codes for CASSERGTGGGGTQYF.